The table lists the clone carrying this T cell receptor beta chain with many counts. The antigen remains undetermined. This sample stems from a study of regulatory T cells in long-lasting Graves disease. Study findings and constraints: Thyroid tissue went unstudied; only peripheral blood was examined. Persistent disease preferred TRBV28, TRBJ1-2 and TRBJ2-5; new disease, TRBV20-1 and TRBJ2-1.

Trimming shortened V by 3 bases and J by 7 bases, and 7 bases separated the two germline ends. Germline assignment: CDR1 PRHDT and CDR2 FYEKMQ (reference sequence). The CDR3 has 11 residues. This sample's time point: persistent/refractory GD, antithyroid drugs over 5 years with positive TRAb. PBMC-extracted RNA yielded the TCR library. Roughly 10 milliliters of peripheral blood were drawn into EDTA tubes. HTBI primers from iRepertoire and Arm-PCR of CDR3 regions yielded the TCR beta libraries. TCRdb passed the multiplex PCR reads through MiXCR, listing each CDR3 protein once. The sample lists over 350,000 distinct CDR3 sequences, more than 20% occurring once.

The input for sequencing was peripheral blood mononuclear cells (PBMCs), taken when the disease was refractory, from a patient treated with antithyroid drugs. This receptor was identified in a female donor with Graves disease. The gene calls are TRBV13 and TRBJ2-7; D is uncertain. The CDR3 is CASSFNREQYF. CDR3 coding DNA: TGTGCCAGCAGCTTTAATCGTGAGCAGTACTTC.